The rows below give T cell receptor beta chains drawn from one sample of a study of blood T cell repertoires in COVID-19. This table comes from immunoSEQ multiplex PCR, and its TCRdb copy is limited to in-frame clones, with some not included. The sample records about 280,000 clones, roughly 89% being singletons. Sequencing was performed on peripheral blood. These receptors were obtained from a man aged 45 to 65 with acute or convalescent COVID-19. Each CDR3 is given without its conserved first and last residue. The size of a clone is reported for some rows only, either as once, few or many, or as a class for expanded clones.

CDR3aa: ASSVGGAGEF
abundance: NA
len: 10
j_gene: TRBJ2-1
v_gene: TRBV5-1

CDR3aa: ASSAGGRSSTDTQY
abundance: NA
len: 14
j_gene: TRBJ2-3
v_gene: TRBV5-4

CDR3aa: ASRGQGNEQF
abundance: NA
len: 10
j_gene: TRBJ2-1
v_gene: TRBV2

CDR3aa: ASSFPGRVGYGYT
abundance: NA
len: 13
j_gene: TRBJ1-2
v_gene: TRBV7-9

CDR3aa: ASSEGGGHTEAF
abundance: NA
len: 12
j_gene: TRBJ1-1
v_gene: TRBV6-1

CDR3aa: ASSLGLGTSGGNEQF
abundance: NA
len: 15
j_gene: TRBJ2-1
v_gene: TRBV7-3

CDR3aa: ASSIGAGKEETQY
abundance: NA
len: 13
j_gene: TRBJ2-5
v_gene: TRBV19

CDR3aa: ASSFPLTGEGYT
abundance: NA
len: 12
j_gene: TRBJ1-2
v_gene: TRBV5-6

CDR3aa: ASSYDAGTGAQNGYT
abundance: once
len: 15
j_gene: TRBJ1-2
v_gene: TRBV5-6

CDR3aa: ASSLGQITYEQY
abundance: NA
len: 12
j_gene: TRBJ2-7
v_gene: TRBV7-9

CDR3aa: ASSSSTDTQY
abundance: NA
len: 10
j_gene: TRBJ2-3
v_gene: TRBV11-2

CDR3aa: ASSLGGTGDTEAF
abundance: NA
len: 13
j_gene: TRBJ1-1
v_gene: TRBV5-5

CDR3aa: ASSLGQGVANYGYT
abundance: once
len: 14
j_gene: TRBJ1-2
v_gene: TRBV5-6

CDR3aa: ASSIVGQGSYEQY
abundance: NA
len: 13
j_gene: TRBJ2-7
v_gene: TRBV19

CDR3aa: SALDRSSYGYT
abundance: NA
len: 11
j_gene: TRBJ1-2
v_gene: TRBV29-1

CDR3aa: ASSLTAGSIIDGYT
abundance: NA
len: 14
j_gene: TRBJ1-2
v_gene: TRBV5-5

CDR3aa: ASSLGGAAGGASEQY
abundance: once
len: 15
j_gene: TRBJ2-7
v_gene: TRBV7-9

CDR3aa: ASSEPTPLH
abundance: NA
len: 9
j_gene: TRBJ1-6
v_gene: TRBV2

CDR3aa: ASSWDRANTEAF
abundance: NA
len: 12
j_gene: TRBJ1-1
v_gene: TRBV5-4

CDR3aa: ASSPRSGGDNEQF
abundance: NA
len: 13
j_gene: TRBJ2-1
v_gene: TRBV18

CDR3aa: ASSVEPGENGYT
abundance: NA
len: 12
j_gene: TRBJ1-2
v_gene: TRBV9

CDR3aa: ASSLNPAGGGGEQF
abundance: NA
len: 14
j_gene: TRBJ2-1
v_gene: TRBV7-3

CDR3aa: ASRLGLFGGQFNEKLF
abundance: NA
len: 16
j_gene: TRBJ1-4
v_gene: TRBV12-2

CDR3aa: AWSIGQGSNQPQH
abundance: NA
len: 13
j_gene: TRBJ1-5
v_gene: TRBV30

CDR3aa: ASSLRGGANTGELF
abundance: NA
len: 14
j_gene: TRBJ2-2
v_gene: TRBV4-1

CDR3aa: ASSLGQGYEQY
abundance: NA
len: 11
j_gene: TRBJ2-7
v_gene: TRBV28

CDR3aa: ASSETGFADTQY
abundance: NA
len: 12
j_gene: TRBJ2-3
v_gene: TRBV2

CDR3aa: ASSYKDSPNYGYT
abundance: NA
len: 13
j_gene: TRBJ1-2
v_gene: TRBV6-6

CDR3aa: ASSVGLRSSYNSPLH
abundance: once
len: 15
j_gene: TRBJ1-6
v_gene: TRBV9

CDR3aa: ASSPLPRGGELF
abundance: NA
len: 12
j_gene: TRBJ2-2
v_gene: TRBV5-1

CDR3aa: ASSIGTGLSYEQY
abundance: NA
len: 13
j_gene: TRBJ2-7
v_gene: TRBV19

CDR3aa: ASGYGEKLF
abundance: NA
len: 9
j_gene: TRBJ1-4
v_gene: TRBV12-5

CDR3aa: ASSPGPGGYGYT
abundance: once
len: 12
j_gene: TRBJ1-2
v_gene: TRBV5-1

CDR3aa: SATQGHEQY
abundance: NA
len: 9
j_gene: TRBJ2-7
v_gene: TRBV20-1

CDR3aa: ASSEMRTSGGAYSYEQY
abundance: NA
len: 17
j_gene: TRBJ2-7
v_gene: TRBV10-2

CDR3aa: ASSAGDQPQH
abundance: few
len: 10
j_gene: TRBJ1-5
v_gene: TRBV5-4

CDR3aa: ASSPWTGAEAF
abundance: NA
len: 11
j_gene: TRBJ1-1
v_gene: TRBV7-2

CDR3aa: AWRGSSYEQY
abundance: NA
len: 10
j_gene: TRBJ2-7
v_gene: TRBV30

CDR3aa: ASSSQGYEQY
abundance: few
len: 10
j_gene: TRBJ2-7
v_gene: TRBV5-4

CDR3aa: ASSRDNRGAYEKLF
abundance: NA
len: 14
j_gene: TRBJ1-4
v_gene: TRBV4-1

CDR3aa: ASSGYGTGGQPQH
abundance: NA
len: 13
j_gene: TRBJ1-5
v_gene: TRBV19

CDR3aa: AWSRENTEAF
abundance: NA
len: 10
j_gene: TRBJ1-1
v_gene: TRBV30

CDR3aa: ASQDTGTETQY
abundance: NA
len: 11
j_gene: TRBJ2-5
v_gene: TRBV10-1

CDR3aa: ASSRGKDNQPQH
abundance: once
len: 12
j_gene: TRBJ1-5
v_gene: TRBV19

CDR3aa: AWVGGAGTGELF
abundance: NA
len: 12
j_gene: TRBJ2-2
v_gene: TRBV30

CDR3aa: ASSEDLGRGNQPQH
abundance: NA
len: 14
j_gene: TRBJ1-5
v_gene: TRBV6-1

CDR3aa: ASSPTGGAIYGYT
abundance: NA
len: 13
j_gene: TRBJ1-2
v_gene: TRBV18

CDR3aa: ASSYRQAMNTEAF
abundance: NA
len: 13
j_gene: TRBJ1-1
v_gene: TRBV13

CDR3aa: SASLAGMYNEQF
abundance: NA
len: 12
j_gene: TRBJ2-1
v_gene: TRBV20-1

CDR3aa: STNNRVTEAF
abundance: NA
len: 10
j_gene: TRBJ1-1
v_gene: TRBV29-1

CDR3aa: ASSLGAGWENEQF
abundance: NA
len: 13
j_gene: TRBJ2-1
v_gene: TRBV27

CDR3aa: ASSHASGGNSPLH
abundance: NA
len: 13
j_gene: TRBJ1-6
v_gene: TRBV3-1/TRBV3-2